The entry below describes one T cell receptor beta chain. These data belong to a study of blood T cell repertoires in COVID-19. Across the whole study: The United States, Italy and Spain provided the acute and convalescent COVID-19 samples. The cDNA or gDNA used as material had been derived from T cells, B-cell-depleted T cells, or PBMCs.

The CDR3 spans 15 residues. Trimming pared 3 bases from V and 3 bases from J, leaving 11 bases between. Per the germline V gene, CDR1 is MDHEN and CDR2 is SYDVKM. In the original analysis: Reference gene primer amplification gave nucleated cell count estimates. The repertoire was sequenced with immunoSEQ multiplex PCR; TCRdb's copy has only in-frame clones and lacks some. Clone size and V and J calls were adopted from that table, with D and trimming inferred from the DNA. There are over 140,000 clones in the sample; roughly four fifths occur only once, and 3.5% to 4.5% lies in the top ten. This sequence joins TRBV28 and TRBJ2-2; D uncertain. The receptor comes from a woman aged 60 to 75 with acute or convalescent COVID-19. Source material: peripheral blood. The CDR3 loop reads CASSFLSRDTGELFF. CDR3 in DNA: TGTGCCAGCAGTTTCCTATCTCGGGACACCGGGGAGCTGTTTTTT.